This T cell receptor (beta chain) was identified in a study of cytomegalovirus exposure and HLA in healthy donors. Overall study: HLA-typed donors contributed around 88 million unique TCRs, which were held in an early data release.

The ends lost 5 bases at V and 2 bases at J; junction bases unmatched: 5. The germline V gene encodes CDR1 LNHDA and CDR2 SQIVND (reference sequence). This CDR3 has 14 residues. Study-level findings and limits: Most of the TCR beta V segments (in an earlier analysis) were productive either about 90% or about 30% of the time.

A multiplex PCR was run with 60 Vbeta primers and 13 Jbeta primers. The method was immunoSEQ multiplex PCR; TCRdb's version includes in-frame clones alone and lacks a portion of them. This table holds approximately 190,000 clones, about four fifths found once. Worth noting for this clone: Its target is unknown.

Sequenced input: PBMCs. The chain couples TRBV19 to TRBJ1-1; 7 bases are a match to TRBD1. The source is a woman aged 25 to 45 in good health and CMV-seropositive. CDR3 residues: CASSPDRENTEAFF. CDR3 DNA: TGTGCCAGTAGTCCCGACAGGGAAAACACTGAAGCTTTCTTT.